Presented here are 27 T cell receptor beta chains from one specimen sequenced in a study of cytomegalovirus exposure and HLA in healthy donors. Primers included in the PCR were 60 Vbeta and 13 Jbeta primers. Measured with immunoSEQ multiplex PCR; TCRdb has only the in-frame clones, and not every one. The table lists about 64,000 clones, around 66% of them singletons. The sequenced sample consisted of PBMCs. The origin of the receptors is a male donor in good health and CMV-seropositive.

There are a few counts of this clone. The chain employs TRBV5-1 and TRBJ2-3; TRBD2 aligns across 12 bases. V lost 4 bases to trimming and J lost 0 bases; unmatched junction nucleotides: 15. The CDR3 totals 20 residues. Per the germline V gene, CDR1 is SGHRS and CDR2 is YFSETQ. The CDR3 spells CASSNQLAGGPVTSTDTQYF. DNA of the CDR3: TGCGCCAGCAGCAACCAACTAGCGGGGGGCCCAGTAACTAGCACAGATACGCAGTATTTT.

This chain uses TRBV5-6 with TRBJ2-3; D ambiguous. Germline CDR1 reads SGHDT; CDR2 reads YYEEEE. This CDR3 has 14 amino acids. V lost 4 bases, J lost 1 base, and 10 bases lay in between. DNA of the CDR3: TGTGCCAGCAGCCCACCTCGCGGCACAGATACGCAGTATTTT. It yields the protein CASSPPRGTDTQYF. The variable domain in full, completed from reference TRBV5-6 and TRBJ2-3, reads DAGVTQSPTHLIKTRGQQVTLRCSPKSGHDTVSWYQQALGQGPQFIFQYYEEEERQRGNFPDRFSGHQFPNYSSELNVNALLLGDSALYLCASSPPRGTDTQYFGPGTRLTVL.

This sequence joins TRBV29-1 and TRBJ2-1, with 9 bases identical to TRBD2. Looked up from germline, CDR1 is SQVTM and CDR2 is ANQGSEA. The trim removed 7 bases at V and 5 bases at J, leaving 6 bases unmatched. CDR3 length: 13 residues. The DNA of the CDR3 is TGCAGCGGGGCTAGCGGGACTCACAATGAGCAGTTCTTC. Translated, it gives CSGASGTHNEQFF.

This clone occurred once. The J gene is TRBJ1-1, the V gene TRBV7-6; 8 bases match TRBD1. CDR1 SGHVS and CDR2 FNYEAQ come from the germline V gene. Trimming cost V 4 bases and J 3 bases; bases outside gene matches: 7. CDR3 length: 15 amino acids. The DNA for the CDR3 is TGTGCCAGCAGCTCCCCGCAACAGGGGGACACTGAAGCTTTCTTT. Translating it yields CASSSPQQGDTEAFF.

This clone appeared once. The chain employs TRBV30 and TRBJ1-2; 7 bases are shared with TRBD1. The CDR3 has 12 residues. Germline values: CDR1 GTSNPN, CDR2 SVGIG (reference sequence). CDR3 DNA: TGTGCGCGGGACAGTACCTTTTATGGCTACACCTTC. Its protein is CARDSTFYGYTF.

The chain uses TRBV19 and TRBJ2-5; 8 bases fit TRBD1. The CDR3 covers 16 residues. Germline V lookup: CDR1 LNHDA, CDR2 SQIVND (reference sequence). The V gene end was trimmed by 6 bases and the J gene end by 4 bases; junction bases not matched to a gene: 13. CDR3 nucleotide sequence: TGTGCCAGTAGGTCGTCAGGGGGCGACGGGGGAGAGACCCAGTACTTC. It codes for CASRSSGGDGGETQYF.

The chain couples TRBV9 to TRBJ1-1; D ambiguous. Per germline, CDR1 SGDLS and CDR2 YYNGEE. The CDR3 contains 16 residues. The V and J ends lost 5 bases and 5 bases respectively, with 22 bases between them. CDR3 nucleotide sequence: TGTGCCAGCAGTCTTTATCAGACAACCCAAAAGACTGAAGCTTTCTTT. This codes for CASSLYQTTQKTEAFF.

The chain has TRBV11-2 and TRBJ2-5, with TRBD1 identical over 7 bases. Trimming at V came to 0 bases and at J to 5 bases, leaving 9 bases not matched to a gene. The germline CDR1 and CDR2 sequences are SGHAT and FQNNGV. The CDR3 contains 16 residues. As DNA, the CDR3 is TGTGCCAGCAGCTTAGAACAGGGGACGCAGTATGAGACCCAGTACTTC. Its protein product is CASSLEQGTQYETQYF. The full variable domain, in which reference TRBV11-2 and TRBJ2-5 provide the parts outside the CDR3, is EAGVAQSPRYKIIEKRQSVAFWCNPISGHATLYWYQQILGQGPKLLIQFQNNGVVDDSQLPKDRFSAERLKGVDSTLKIQPAKLEDSAVYLCASSLEQGTQYETQYFGPGTRLLVL.

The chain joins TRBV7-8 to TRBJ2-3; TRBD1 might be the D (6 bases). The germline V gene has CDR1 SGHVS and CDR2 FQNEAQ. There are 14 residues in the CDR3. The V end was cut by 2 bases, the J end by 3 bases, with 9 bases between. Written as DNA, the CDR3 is TGTGCCAGCAGCTTATCAGGGGTGACAGATACGCAGTATTTT. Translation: CASSLSGVTDTQYF.

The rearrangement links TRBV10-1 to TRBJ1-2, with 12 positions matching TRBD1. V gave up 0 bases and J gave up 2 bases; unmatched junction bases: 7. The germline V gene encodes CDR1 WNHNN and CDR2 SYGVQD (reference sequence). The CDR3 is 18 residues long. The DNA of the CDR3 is TGCGCCAGCAGTGAGTCCTGGGACAGGGGGCTGACAAACTATGGCTACACCTTC. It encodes CASSESWDRGLTNYGYTF.

CDR3 DNA: TGTGCCAGCAGCTTAACTAGCGGGAGAACAAATACGCAGTATTTT. It translates to CASSLTSGRTNTQYF. The rearrangement joins TRBV7-3 to TRBJ2-3; 9 bases map to TRBD2. This CDR3 comprises 15 residues. V lost 0 bases and J lost 7; bases outside the gene matches: 5. The germline V gene has CDR1 SGHTA and CDR2 FQGTGA. Full variable domain (missing parts from reference TRBV7-3 and TRBJ2-3): GAGVSQTPSNKVTEKGKYVELRCDPISGHTALYWYRQSLGQGPEFLIYFQGTGAADDSGLPNDRFFAVRPEGSVSTLKIQRTERGDSAVYLCASSLTSGRTNTQYFGPGTRLTVL.

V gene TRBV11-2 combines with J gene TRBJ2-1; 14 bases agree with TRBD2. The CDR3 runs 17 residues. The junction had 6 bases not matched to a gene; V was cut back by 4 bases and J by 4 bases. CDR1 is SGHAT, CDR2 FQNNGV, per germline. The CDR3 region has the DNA TGTGCCAGCAGCTCCGGGACTAGCGGGGGAGCTTACAATGAGCAGTTCTTC. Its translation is CASSSGTSGGAYNEQFF.

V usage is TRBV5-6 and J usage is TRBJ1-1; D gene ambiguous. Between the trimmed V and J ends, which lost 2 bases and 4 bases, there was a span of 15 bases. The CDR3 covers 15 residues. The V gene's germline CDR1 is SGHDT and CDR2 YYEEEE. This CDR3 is CASSFSNSGITEAFF. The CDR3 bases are TGTGCCAGCAGCTTTAGTAATTCAGGAATCACTGAAGCTTTCTTT.

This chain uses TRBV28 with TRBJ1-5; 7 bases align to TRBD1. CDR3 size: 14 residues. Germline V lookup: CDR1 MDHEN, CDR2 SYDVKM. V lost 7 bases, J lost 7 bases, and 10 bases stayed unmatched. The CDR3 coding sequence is TGTGCCAGCATATTCGGACAGGCGCTACAGCCCCAGCATTTT. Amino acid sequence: CASIFGQALQPQHF.

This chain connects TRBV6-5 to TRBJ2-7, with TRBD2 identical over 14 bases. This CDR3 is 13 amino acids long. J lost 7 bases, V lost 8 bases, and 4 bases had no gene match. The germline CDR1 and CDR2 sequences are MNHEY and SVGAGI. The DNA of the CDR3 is TGTGCCAGCTCGGGACTAGCGGGGGTGGAGCAGTACTTC. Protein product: CASSGLAGVEQYF.

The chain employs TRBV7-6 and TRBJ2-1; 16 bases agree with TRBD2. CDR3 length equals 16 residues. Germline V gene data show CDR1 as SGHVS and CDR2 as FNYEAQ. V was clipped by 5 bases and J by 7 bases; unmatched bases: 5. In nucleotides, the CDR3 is TGTGCCAGCAGCCCCGGGACTAGCGGGGGGGAGAATGAGCAGTTCTTC. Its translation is CASSPGTSGGENEQFF.

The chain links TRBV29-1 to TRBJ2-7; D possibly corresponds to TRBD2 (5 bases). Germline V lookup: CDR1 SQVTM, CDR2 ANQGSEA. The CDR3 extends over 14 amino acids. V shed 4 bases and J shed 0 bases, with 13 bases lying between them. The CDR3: CSVVGGGSSYEQYF. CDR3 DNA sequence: TGCAGCGTTGTCGGAGGAGGATCCTCCTACGAGCAGTACTTC.

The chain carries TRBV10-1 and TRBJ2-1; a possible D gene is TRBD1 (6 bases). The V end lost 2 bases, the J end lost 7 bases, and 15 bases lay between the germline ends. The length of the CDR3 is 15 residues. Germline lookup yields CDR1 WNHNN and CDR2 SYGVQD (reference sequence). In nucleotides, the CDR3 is TGCGCCAGCAGTGAGAAACAGGGAAGGTGGAATGAGCAGTTCTTC. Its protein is CASSEKQGRWNEQFF.

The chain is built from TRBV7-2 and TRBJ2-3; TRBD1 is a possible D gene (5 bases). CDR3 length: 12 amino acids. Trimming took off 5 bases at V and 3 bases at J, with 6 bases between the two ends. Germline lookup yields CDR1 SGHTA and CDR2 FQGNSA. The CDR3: CASSRQTDTQYF. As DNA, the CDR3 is TGTGCCAGCAGCCGACAGACAGATACGCAGTATTTT.

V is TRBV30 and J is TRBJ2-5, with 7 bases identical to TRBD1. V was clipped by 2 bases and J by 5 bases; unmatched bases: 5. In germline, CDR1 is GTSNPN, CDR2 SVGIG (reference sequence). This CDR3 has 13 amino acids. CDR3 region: CAWSTGVLETQYF. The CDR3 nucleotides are TGTGCCTGGAGTACAGGGGTTTTGGAGACCCAGTACTTC. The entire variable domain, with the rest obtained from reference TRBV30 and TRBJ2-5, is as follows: SQTIHQWPATLVQPVGSPLSLECTVEGTSNPNLYWYRQAAGRGLQLLFYSVGIGQISSEVPQNLSASRPQDRQFILSSKKLLLSDSGFYLCAWSTGVLETQYFGPGTRLLVL.

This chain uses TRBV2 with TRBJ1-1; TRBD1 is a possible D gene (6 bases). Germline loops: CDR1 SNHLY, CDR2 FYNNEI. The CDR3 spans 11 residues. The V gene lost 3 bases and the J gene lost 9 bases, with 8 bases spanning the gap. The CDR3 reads CASSDWDKAFF. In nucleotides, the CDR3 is TGTGCCAGCAGTGACTGGGACAAAGCTTTCTTT.

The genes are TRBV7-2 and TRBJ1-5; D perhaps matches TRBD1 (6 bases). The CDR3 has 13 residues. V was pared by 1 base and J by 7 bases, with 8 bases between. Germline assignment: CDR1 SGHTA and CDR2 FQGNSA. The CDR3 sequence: CASSLEGDQPQHF. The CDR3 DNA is TGTGCCAGCAGCTTAGAGGGGGACCAGCCCCAGCATTTT.

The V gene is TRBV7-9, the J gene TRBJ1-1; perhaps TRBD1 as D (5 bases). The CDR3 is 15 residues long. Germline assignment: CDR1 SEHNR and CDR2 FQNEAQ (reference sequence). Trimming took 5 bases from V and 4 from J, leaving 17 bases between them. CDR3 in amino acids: CASSPSGGATTEAFF. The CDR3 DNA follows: TGTGCCAGCAGCCCCAGCGGAGGGGCGACCACTGAAGCTTTCTTT.

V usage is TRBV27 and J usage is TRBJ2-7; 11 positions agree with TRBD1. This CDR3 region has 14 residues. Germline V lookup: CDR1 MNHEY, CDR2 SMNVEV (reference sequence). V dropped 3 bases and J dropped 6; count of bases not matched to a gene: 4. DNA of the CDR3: TGTGCCAGCAGTTTCTCCGGGACAGGGGGCGAGCAGTACTTC. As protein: CASSFSGTGGEQYF.

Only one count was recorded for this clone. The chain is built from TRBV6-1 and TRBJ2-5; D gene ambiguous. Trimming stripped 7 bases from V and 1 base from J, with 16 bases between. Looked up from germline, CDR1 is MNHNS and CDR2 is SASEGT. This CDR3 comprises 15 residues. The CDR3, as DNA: TGTGCCAGCAAAGTGACCGCTACTATCCAAGAGACCCAGTACTTC. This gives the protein CASKVTATIQETQYF.

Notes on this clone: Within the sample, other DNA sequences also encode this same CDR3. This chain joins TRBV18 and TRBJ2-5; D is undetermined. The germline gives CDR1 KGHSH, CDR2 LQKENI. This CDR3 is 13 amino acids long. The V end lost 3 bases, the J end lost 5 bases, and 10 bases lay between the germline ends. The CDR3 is CASSPPGVETQYF. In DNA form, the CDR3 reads TGTGCCAGCTCACCTCCGGGTGTGGAGACCCAGTACTTC.

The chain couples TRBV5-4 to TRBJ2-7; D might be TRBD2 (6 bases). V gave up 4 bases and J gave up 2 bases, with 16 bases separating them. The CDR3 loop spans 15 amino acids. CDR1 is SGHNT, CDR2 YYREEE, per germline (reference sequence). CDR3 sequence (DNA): TGTGCCAGCAGCCAAAGCGGGTTGGGGGCCTACGAGCAGTACTTC. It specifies CASSQSGLGAYEQYF.